The 17 T cell receptor beta chains given below trace back to one sample, sequenced in a study of T cells in Graves' hyperthyroidism and ophthalmopathy (dated by TCRdb to between 2018 and 2020). The library relied on multiplex PCR. The sequencing machine was an Illumina HiSeq 2000. TCR beta CDR3 regions were amplified from RNA transcripts. For the first round of RT-PCR on the TCR CDR3, the HTBI primer set was used together with the Qiagen OneStep RT-PCR kit. TCRdb reprocessing: public reads trimmed at Q25 with fastp, clones called with MiXCR, in-frame beta chains kept. Each CDR3 protein gets just one entry, which takes the most common genes and DNA from the rows behind it. This sample holds 550,000 to 600,000 distinct CDR3 sequences; approximately 14% were observed only once. Together, the top ten hold roughly 7% of the sample. Sequencing input: blood. The receptors come from a woman between 18 and 29 years old with Graves' ophthalmopathy.

This clonotype appeared a few times. V gene TRBV7-9 combines with J gene TRBJ2-1; the match to TRBD2 covers 11 bases. Germline V gene sequence: CDR1 SEHNR, CDR2 FQNEAQ (reference sequence). This CDR3 region has 17 residues. The V and J ends lost 5 bases and 4 bases, in that order; junction bases with no gene match: 10. CDR3 nucleotides: TGTGCCAGCAGCGGACATAGCGGGAGGGATATTTACAATGAGCAGTTCTTC. It is translated as CASSGHSGRDIYNEQFF.

Many counts were recorded for this clonotype. The chain links TRBV5-6 to TRBJ2-7, with D unresolved. V was trimmed by 4 bases and J by 4 bases, leaving 18 bases between them. This CDR3 contains 15 residues. CDR1 and CDR2 (germline): SGHDT, YYEEEE. The CDR3 spells CASSGLRHTVYEQYF. DNA of the CDR3: TGTGCCAGCAGCGGCCTTCGCCATACGGTGTACGAGCAGTACTTC. Looking up the rest from reference TRBV5-6 and TRBJ2-7 gives the full variable domain: DAGVTQSPTHLIKTRGQQVTLRCSPKSGHDTVSWYQQALGQGPQFIFQYYEEEERQRGNFPDRFSGHQFPNYSSELNVNALLLGDSALYLCASSGLRHTVYEQYFGPGTRLTVT.

This clonotype came up many times. The chain recombines TRBV6-1 with TRBJ2-1; 9 nucleotides line up with TRBD2. Losses at the gene ends were 6 bases for V and 4 bases for J; bases not matched to a gene: 13. The CDR3 runs 17 residues. Germline V gene sequence: CDR1 MNHNS, CDR2 SASEGT. CDR3 amino acids: CASSATAGGPGYNEQFF. The CDR3 DNA reads as TGTGCCAGCAGCGCCACAGCGGGAGGTCCGGGGTACAATGAGCAGTTCTTC.

The chain couples TRBV30 to TRBJ2-3; 9 bases align to TRBD2. CDR3 length: 15 residues. With V trimmed by 3 bases and J by 4 bases, 8 bases remained unmatched. In germline, CDR1 is GTSNPN, CDR2 SVGIG (reference sequence). The CDR3 is CAWRAKTSGADTQYF. DNA for the CDR3: TGTGCCTGGAGGGCCAAGACTAGCGGCGCAGATACGCAGTATTTT.

As regards this clonotype: This may be a read error, as it is one base from a much larger clone. The chain is built from TRBV6-1 and TRBJ2-6; weak D call: TRBD1 (6 bases). Trimming cost V 7 bases and J 1 base, with 11 bases left between them. The germline CDR1 and CDR2 sequences are MNHNS and SASEGT. The CDR3 totals 15 residues. The CDR3 nucleotides read TGTGCCAGCATCTCCAGGGGTTCTGGGGCCAACGTCCTGACTTTC. This sequence encodes CASISRGSGANVLTF.

The DNA of the CDR3 is TGTGCCACCAGTGGCGGGCCCGGGGGACAGGGGGACGCCGGGGAGCTGTTTTTT. Its protein is CATSGGPGGQGDAGELFF. The chain uses TRBV24-1 and TRBJ2-2; 11 positions agree with TRBD1. The CDR3 loop spans 18 amino acids. Trimming at V came to 5 bases and at J to 6 bases, leaving 13 bases not matched to a gene. The germline CDR1 and CDR2 sequences are KGHDR and SFDVKD.

Many counts were recorded for this clonotype. The V call is TRBV7-3, the J call TRBJ2-7; D is unresolved. Germline CDR1 is SGHTA and CDR2 is FQGTGA. The CDR3 consists of 13 residues. V was clipped by 5 bases and J by 3 bases, with 11 bases between them. CDR3 DNA: TGTGCCAGCAGCCAAGGCCCACTCTACGAGCAGTACTTC. Encoded protein: CASSQGPLYEQYF.

This clonotype was counted only a few times. The chain couples TRBV7-8 to TRBJ1-2, with 10 bases matching TRBD1. The J segment lost 2 bases and the V segment lost 5 bases, leaving 11 bases of the junction unmatched. CDR1 is SGHVS and CDR2 is FQNEAQ in the germline V gene. CDR3 size: 17 residues. CDR3 nucleotide sequence: TGTGCCAGCAGCCACCGTGATTGGGACAGGGGAAACTATGGCTACACCTTC. Encoded protein: CASSHRDWDRGNYGYTF.

To note about this clonotype: A read error may be the cause here, since a much bigger clone is one base away. This chain uses TRBV19 with TRBJ2-1; 9 bases map to TRBD2. Germline CDR1 is LNHDA and CDR2 is SQIVND (reference sequence). The CDR3 consists of 15 residues. V was clipped by 3 bases and J by 6 bases; unmatched bases: 6. The DNA of the CDR3 is TGTGCCAGTAGTATCTTAGCGGGAGCGACCAATGAGCAGTTCTTC. Protein product: CASSILAGATNEQFF.

This clonotype was counted between two and nine times. A clone one base away is much larger, so this may be a read error. CDR3: CASSLPYRVNQPQHF. DNA for the CDR3: TGTGCCAGCAGTTTACCGTACAGGGTCAATCAGCCCCAGCATTTT. The chain couples TRBV27 to TRBJ1-5; a weak D match, TRBD1 (6 bases). The germline V gene has CDR1 MNHEY and CDR2 SMNVEV (reference sequence). V was trimmed by 2 bases and J by 3 bases, leaving 11 bases between them. This CDR3 contains 15 residues.

CDR3 sequence (DNA): TGTGCCAGCAGCTTAGCCCCCGCGCAGTATTTT. Its translation is CASSLAPAQYF. V gene TRBV7-9 combines with J gene TRBJ2-3; D not resolved. The CDR3 runs to 11 residues. Trimming left V 0 bases short and J 10 bases short, with 5 bases between. Germline-derived CDR1 and CDR2 are SEHNR and FQNEAQ (reference sequence).

Only a few counts were recorded for this clonotype. In DNA form, the CDR3 reads TGTGCCAGCAGTTTATTGGCCAGCAGCTCTGGGGCCAACGTCCTGACTTTC. Translated: CASSLLASSSGANVLTF. The V call is TRBV27, the J call TRBJ2-6, with D uncertain. The CDR3 runs to 17 residues. V was cut by 1 base and J by 0 bases, with 10 bases left in between. Germline lookup yields CDR1 MNHEY and CDR2 SMNVEV (reference sequence).

This clonotype was counted between two and nine times. The chain uses TRBV4-1 and TRBJ2-1; 8 bases map to TRBD1. The CDR3 sequence is 14 residues long. The V and J ends lost 2 bases and 7 bases, in that order; junction bases with no gene match: 4. Looked up from germline, CDR1 is MGHRA and CDR2 is YSYEKL. The CDR3, as DNA: TGCGCCAGCAGCCAACAGGGGGCGAGGAATGAGCAGTTCTTC. It encodes CASSQQGARNEQFF.

The chain employs TRBV19 and TRBJ2-2, with 11 bases lining up with TRBD2. The CDR3 contains 17 residues. CDR1 and CDR2 from the germline V gene are LNHDA and SQIVND (reference sequence). With V trimmed by 1 base and J by 8 bases, 9 bases remained unmatched. The CDR3 coding sequence is TGTGCCAGTAGTATAGGTAGACTAGCGGGACCGGGGGGGGAGCTGTTTTTT. Residues: CASSIGRLAGPGGELFF.

This clonotype occurred many times. This rearrangement joins TRBV7-8 to TRBJ1-5; tentatively, D is TRBD1 (6 bases). Trimming left V 2 bases short and J 7 bases short, with 12 bases between. This CDR3 has 14 residues. Germline V CDR1 and CDR2: SGHVS, FQNEAQ. In DNA, the CDR3 is TGTGCCAGCAGCTTAAGAGGGGGGGAACAGCCCCAGCATTTT. Amino acids: CASSLRGGEQPQHF.

This clonotype has a count of ten or more. V and J are TRBV10-3 and TRBJ2-5, with D uncertain. The ends were cut back, 5 bases at V and 0 bases at J, with 4 bases in the middle. There are 12 residues in the CDR3. Germline CDR1 and CDR2: ENHRY and SYGVKD. CDR3 amino acids: CAISTHQETQYF. In nucleotides, the CDR3 is TGTGCCATCAGTACCCACCAAGAGACCCAGTACTTC.

This chain joins TRBV2 and TRBJ2-1, with 12 nucleotides matching TRBD2. The CDR3 length is 16 residues. Germline V gives CDR1 SNHLY, CDR2 FYNNEI. With 6 bases clipped from V and 7 bases from J, the junction kept 10 bases outside the gene matches. This CDR3 is CASRRSSGRGRNEQFF. CDR3 nucleotides: TGTGCCAGCAGAAGGTCTAGCGGGAGGGGGCGAAATGAGCAGTTCTTC. Based on the CDR3 plus reference TRBV2 and TRBJ2-1, the full variable domain is EPEVTQTPSHQVTQMGQEVILRCVPISNHLYFYWYRQILGQKVEFLVSFYNNEISEKSEIFDDQFSVERPDGSNFTLKIRSTKLEDSAMYFCASRRSSGRGRNEQFFGPGTRLTVL.